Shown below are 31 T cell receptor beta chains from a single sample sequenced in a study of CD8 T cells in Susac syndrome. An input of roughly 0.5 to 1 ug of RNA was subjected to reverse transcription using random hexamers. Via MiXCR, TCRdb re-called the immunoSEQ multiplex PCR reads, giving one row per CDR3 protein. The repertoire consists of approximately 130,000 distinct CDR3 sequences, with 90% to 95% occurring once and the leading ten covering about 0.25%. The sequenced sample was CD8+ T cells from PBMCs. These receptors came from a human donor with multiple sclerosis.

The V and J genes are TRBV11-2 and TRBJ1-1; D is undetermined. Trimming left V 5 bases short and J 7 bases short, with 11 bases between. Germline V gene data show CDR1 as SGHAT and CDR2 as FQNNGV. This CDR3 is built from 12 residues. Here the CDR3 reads CASSPNGDEAFF. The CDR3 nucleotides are TGTGCCAGCAGCCCTAATGGGGATGAAGCTTTCTTT.

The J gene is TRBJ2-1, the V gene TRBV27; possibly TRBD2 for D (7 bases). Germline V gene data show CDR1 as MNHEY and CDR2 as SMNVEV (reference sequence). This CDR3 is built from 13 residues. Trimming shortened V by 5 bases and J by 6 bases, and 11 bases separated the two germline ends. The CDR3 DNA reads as TGTGCCAGCAGTGCCGGGGGGCTCAATGAGCAGTTCTTC. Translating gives CASSAGGLNEQFF.

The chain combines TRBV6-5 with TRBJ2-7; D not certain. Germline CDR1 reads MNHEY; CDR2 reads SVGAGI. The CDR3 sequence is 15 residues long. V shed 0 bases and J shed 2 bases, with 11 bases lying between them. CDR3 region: CASSYSTSATYEQYF. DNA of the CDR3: TGTGCCAGCAGTTACTCGACCTCAGCGACCTACGAGCAGTACTTC.

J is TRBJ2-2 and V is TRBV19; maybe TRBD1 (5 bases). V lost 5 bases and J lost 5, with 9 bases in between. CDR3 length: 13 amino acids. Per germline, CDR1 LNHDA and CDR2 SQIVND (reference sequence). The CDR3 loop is CASSGDRTGELFF. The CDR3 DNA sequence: TGTGCCAGTAGTGGAGACAGAACCGGGGAGCTGTTTTTT. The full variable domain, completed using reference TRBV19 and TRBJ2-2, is DGGITQSPKYLFRKEGQNVTLSCEQNLNHDAMYWYRQDPGQGLRLIYYSQIVNDFQKGDIAEGYSVSREKKESFPLTVTSAQKNPTAFYLCASSGDRTGELFFGEGSRLTVL.

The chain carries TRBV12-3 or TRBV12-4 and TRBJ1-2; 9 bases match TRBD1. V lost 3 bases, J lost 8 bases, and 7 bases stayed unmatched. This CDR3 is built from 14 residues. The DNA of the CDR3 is TGTGCCAGCAGTTTCTCTACAGGGGGCGAAGGCTACACCTTC. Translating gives CASSFSTGGEGYTF.

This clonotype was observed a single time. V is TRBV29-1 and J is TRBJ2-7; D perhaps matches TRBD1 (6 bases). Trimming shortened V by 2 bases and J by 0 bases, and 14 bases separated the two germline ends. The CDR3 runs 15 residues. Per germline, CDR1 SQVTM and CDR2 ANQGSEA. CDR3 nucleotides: TGCAGCGTTGAATCCGCAGGGGACCGCTCCTACGAGCAGTACTTC. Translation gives CSVESAGDRSYEQYF.

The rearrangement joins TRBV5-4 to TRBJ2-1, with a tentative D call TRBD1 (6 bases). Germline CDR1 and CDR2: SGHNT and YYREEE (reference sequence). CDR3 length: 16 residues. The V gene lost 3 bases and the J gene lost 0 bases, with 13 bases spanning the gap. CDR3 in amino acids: CASSSPTDSSYNEQFF. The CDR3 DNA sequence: TGTGCCAGCAGCTCTCCGACGGACAGCTCCTACAATGAGCAGTTCTTC.

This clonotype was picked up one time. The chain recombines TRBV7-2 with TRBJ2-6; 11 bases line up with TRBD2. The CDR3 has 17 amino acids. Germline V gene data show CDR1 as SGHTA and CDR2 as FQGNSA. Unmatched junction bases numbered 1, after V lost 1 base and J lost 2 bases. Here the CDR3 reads CASSLVLAGAGANVLTF. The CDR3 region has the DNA TGTGCCAGCAGCTTAGTACTAGCGGGAGCTGGGGCCAACGTCCTGACTTTC.

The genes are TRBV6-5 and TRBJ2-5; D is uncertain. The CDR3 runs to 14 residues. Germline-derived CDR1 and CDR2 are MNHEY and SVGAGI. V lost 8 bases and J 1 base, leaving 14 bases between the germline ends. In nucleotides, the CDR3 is TGTGCCAGCGGTCACGGCGGCAGCCAAGAGACCCAGTACTTC. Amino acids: CASGHGGSQETQYF.

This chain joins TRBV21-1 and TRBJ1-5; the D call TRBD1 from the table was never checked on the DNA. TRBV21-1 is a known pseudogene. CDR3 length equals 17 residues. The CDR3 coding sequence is TGTGCCAGCAGCTACCTTGGGGACAGGGTTGCTCGCCAGCCCCAGCATTTT. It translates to CASSYLGDRVARQPQHF.

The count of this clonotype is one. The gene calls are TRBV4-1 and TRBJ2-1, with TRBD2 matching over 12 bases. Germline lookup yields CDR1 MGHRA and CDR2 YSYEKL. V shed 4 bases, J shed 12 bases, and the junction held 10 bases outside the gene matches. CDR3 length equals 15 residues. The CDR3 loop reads CASSPVGTSGPGQFF. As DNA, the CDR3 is TGCGCCAGCAGCCCGGTCGGGACTAGCGGGCCGGGGCAGTTCTTC.

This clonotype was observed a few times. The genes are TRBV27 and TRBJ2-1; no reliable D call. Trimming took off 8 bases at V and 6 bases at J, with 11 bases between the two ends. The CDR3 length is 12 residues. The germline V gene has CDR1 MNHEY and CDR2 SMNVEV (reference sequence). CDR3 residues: CASVGSGNEQFF. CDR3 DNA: TGTGCCAGCGTTGGCAGTGGCAATGAGCAGTTCTTC.

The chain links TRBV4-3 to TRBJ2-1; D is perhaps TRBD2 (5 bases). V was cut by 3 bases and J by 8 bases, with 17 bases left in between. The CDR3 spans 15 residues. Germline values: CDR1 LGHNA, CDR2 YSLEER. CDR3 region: CASSQVAGSRDEQFF. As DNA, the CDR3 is TGCGCCAGCAGCCAGGTGGCGGGCTCCCGAGATGAGCAGTTCTTC.

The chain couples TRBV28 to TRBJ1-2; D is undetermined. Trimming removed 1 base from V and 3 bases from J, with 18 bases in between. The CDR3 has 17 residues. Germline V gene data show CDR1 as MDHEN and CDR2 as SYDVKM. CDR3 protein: CASSLSQGRTDDYGYTF. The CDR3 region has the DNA TGTGCCAGCAGTTTATCCCAAGGACGGACGGACGACTATGGCTACACCTTC.

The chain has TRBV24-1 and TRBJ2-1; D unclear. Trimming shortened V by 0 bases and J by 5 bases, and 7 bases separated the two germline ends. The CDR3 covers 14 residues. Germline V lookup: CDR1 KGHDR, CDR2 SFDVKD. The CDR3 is CATSDLFRHNEQFF. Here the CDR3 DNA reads TGTGCCACCAGTGATTTGTTCCGGCACAATGAGCAGTTCTTC.

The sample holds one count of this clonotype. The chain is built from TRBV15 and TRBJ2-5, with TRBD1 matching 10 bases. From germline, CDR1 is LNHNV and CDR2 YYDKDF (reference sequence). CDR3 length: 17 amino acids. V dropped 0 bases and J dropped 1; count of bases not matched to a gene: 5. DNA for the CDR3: TGTGCCACCAGCAGAGATAGGACAGGGGGTCCCCAAGAGACCCAGTACTTC. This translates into CATSRDRTGGPQETQYF.

CDR3 sequence reads: CASRARGPYNEQFF. CDR3 nucleotide sequence: TGTGCCAGCAGGGCTAGAGGCCCATACAATGAGCAGTTCTTC. This chain links TRBV19 with TRBJ2-1; D possibly corresponds to TRBD1 (5 bases). CDR1 is LNHDA, CDR2 SQIVND, per germline (reference sequence). The CDR3 sequence is 14 residues long. V gave up 9 bases and J gave up 4 bases, with 16 bases separating them.

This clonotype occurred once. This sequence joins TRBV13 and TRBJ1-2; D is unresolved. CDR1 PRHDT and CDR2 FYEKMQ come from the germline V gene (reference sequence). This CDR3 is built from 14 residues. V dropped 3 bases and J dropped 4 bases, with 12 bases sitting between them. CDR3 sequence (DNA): TGTGCCAGCAGCTTTGAAGGGAGAGGCTATGGCTACACCTTC. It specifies CASSFEGRGYGYTF.

CDR3 in amino acids: CASSPGPFMNTEAFF. The CDR3 bases are TGTGCCAGCAGCCCTGGACCGTTCATGAACACTGAAGCTTTCTTT. This chain joins TRBV4-2 and TRBJ1-1; D gene ambiguous. The CDR3 consists of 15 residues. Trimming left V 4 bases short and J 0 bases short, with 12 bases between. Looked up from germline, CDR1 is LGHNA and CDR2 is YNFKEQ.

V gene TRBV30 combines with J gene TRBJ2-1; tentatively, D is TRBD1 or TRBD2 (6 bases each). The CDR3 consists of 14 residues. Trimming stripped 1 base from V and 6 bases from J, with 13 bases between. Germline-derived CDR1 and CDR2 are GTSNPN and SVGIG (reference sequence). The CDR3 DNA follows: TGTGCCTGGAGTGGACTAGGGGGGTCCAATGAGCAGTTCTTC. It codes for CAWSGLGGSNEQFF.

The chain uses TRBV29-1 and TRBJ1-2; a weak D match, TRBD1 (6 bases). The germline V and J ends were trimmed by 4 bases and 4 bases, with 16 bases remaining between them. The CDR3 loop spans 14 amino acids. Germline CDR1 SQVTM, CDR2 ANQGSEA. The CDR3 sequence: CSVAGAGPTYGYTF. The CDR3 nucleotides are TGCAGCGTTGCAGGGGCAGGGCCTACCTATGGCTACACCTTC.

The CDR3 nucleotides read TGTGCCAGCACCCCGGCGTTCCCAGTGAACACTGAAGCTTTCTTT. Protein: CASTPAFPVNTEAFF. The V and J genes are TRBV11-2 and TRBJ1-1; D is unclear. Trimming left V 7 bases short and J 0 bases short, with 15 bases between. Looked up from germline, CDR1 is SGHAT and CDR2 is FQNNGV. CDR3 size: 15 residues.

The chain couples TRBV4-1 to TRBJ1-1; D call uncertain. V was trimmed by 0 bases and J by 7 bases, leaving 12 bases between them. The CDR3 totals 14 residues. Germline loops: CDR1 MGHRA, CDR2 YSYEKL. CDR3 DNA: TGCGCCAGCAGCCAAGATGCGGCAGCACTTGAAGCTTTCTTT. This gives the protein CASSQDAAALEAFF.

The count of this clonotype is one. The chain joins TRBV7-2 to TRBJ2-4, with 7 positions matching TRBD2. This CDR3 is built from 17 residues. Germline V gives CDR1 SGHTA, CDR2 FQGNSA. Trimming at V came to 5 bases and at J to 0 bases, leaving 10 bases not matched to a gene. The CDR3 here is CASSPGLPKAAKNIQYF. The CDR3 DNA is TGTGCCAGCAGCCCGGGACTACCCAAGGCAGCCAAAAACATTCAGTACTTC.

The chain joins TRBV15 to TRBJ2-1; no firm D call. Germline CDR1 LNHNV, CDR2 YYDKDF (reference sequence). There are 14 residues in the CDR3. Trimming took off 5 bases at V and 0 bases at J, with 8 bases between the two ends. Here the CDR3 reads CATSFSSSYNEQFF. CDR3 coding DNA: TGTGCCACCAGCTTTTCGAGCTCCTACAATGAGCAGTTCTTC.

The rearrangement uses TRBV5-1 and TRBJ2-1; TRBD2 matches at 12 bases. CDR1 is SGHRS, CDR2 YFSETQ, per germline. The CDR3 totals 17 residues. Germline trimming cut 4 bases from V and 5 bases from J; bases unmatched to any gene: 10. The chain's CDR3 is CASSGGLAGGPNNEQFF. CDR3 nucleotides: TGCGCCAGCAGCGGGGGACTAGCGGGTGGTCCCAACAATGAGCAGTTCTTC. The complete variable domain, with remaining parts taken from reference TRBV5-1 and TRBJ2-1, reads KAGVTQTPRYLIKTRGQQVTLSCSPISGHRSVSWYQQTPGQGLQFLFEYFSETQRNKGNFPGRFSGRQFSNSRSEMNVSTLELGDSALYLCASSGGLAGGPNNEQFFGPGTRLTVL.

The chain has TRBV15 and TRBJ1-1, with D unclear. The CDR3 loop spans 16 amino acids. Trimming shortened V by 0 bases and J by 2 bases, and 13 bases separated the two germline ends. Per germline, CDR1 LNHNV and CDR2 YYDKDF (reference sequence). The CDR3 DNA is TGTGCCACCAGCAGAGATTTAATGGCGGCCAACACTGAAGCTTTCTTT. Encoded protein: CATSRDLMAANTEAFF.

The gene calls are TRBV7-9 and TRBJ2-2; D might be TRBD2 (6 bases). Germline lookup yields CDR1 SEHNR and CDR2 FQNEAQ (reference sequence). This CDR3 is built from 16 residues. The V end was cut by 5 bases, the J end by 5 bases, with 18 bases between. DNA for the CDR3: TGTGCCAGCAGCCAAGATTTGGGACTGCCGACCGGGGAGCTGTTTTTT. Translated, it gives CASSQDLGLPTGELFF.

DNA for the CDR3: TGTGCCAGCAGCACGACAGGGGTGGGCGGCTACACCTTC. Amino acid sequence: CASSTTGVGGYTF. V is TRBV11-2 and J is TRBJ1-2, with TRBD1 matching over 8 bases. V shed 5 bases and J 8 bases; nucleotides not matched to a gene: 7. Germline-derived CDR1 and CDR2 are SGHAT and FQNNGV. This CDR3 is 13 amino acids long.

The CDR3 DNA follows: TGTGCCAGCAGTCCGGGACAGGGAGAAGAAAAACTGTTTTTT. Translation: CASSPGQGEEKLFF. This chain links TRBV6-2 or TRBV6-3 with TRBJ1-4, with TRBD1 identical over 9 bases. CDR1 MNHEY and CDR2 SVGEGT come from the germline V gene. V was pared by 5 bases and J by 8 bases, with 6 bases of the junction left unmatched. This CDR3 region has 14 residues.

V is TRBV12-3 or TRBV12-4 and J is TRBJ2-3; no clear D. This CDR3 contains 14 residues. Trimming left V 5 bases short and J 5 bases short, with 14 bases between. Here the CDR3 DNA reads TGTGCCAGCAGTCATCCCGGACCGCTAGATACGCAGTATTTT. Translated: CASSHPGPLDTQYF.